The following is a TCR beta chain sequence with its context. Antigen: not known. Time point denoted: cycle 4 day 1 (C4D1), after less than 7 weeks of nivolumab. The patients all showed relapse after autologous stem cell transplantation, while their brentuximab vedotin exposure varied. The sample comes from a study of PD-1 blockade in classical Hodgkin lymphoma. For the study at large: Nivolumab was given intravenously to patients at 3 mg/kg every 2 weeks. Study outcomes and limitations: Patients who responded completely had about the same baseline diversity as newly diagnosed patients.

V was pared by 0 bases and J by 9 bases, with 4 bases between. The CDR3 covers 11 residues. Germline V gives CDR1 SGHNT, CDR2 YYREEE (reference sequence). TCRdb keeps only in-frame clones here, not all; method: immunoSEQ multiplex PCR. The data contain 23,000 or so clones, more than 70% of them singletons. This receptor was identified in a human donor with classical Hodgkin lymphoma. This chain joins TRBV5-4 and TRBJ2-4; the D is unclear. Sequenced here: peripheral blood mononuclear cells (PBMCs), sampled before the fourth cycle of nivolumab. The CDR3 region is CASSLGGIQYF. CDR3 coding DNA: TGTGCCAGCAGCTTGGGTGGCATTCAGTACTTC.